The clone carrying this TCR beta chain was observed a few times. The CDR3 extends over 18 amino acids. The germline V gene has CDR1 LNHNV and CDR2 YYDKDF (reference sequence). V was clipped by 1 base and J by 5 bases; unmatched bases: 13. Sequenced by immunoSEQ multiplex PCR; TCRdb stores in-frame clones only, minus some. The sample includes 120,000 or so clones, about 88% of them seen just once. The data originate from a study of T cell responses to AZD1222 COVID-19 vaccine. The source was peripheral blood, collected on day 0 of AZD1222 vaccination. The TCR comes from an adult in good health. The rearrangement joins TRBV15 to TRBJ2-2; 7 positions agree with TRBD1. The CDR3 loop is CATSRVGSGGVWTGELFF. The CDR3 nucleotides read TGTGCCACCAGCAGAGTAGGCTCAGGGGGAGTATGGACCGGGGAGCTGTTTTTT.